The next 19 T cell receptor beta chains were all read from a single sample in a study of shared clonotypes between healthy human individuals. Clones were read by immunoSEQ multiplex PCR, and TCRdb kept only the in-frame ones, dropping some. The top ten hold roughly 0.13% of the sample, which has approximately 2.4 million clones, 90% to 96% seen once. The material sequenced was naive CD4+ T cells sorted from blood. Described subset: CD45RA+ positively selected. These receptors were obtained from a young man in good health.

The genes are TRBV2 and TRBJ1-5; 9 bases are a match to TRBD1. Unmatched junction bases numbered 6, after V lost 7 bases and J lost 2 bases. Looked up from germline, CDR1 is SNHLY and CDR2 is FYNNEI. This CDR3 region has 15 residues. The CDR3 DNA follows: TGTGCCAGCACCTGGGACAGGGTTGGCAATCAGCCCCAGCATTTT. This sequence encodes CASTWDRVGNQPQHF.

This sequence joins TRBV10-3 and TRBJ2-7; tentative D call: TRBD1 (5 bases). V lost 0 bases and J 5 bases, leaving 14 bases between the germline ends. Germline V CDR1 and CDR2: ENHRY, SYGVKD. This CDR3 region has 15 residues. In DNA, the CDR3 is TGTGCCATCAGTGAGTCGGCAGGGTCCTGGGACGAGCAGTACTTC. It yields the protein CAISESAGSWDEQYF.

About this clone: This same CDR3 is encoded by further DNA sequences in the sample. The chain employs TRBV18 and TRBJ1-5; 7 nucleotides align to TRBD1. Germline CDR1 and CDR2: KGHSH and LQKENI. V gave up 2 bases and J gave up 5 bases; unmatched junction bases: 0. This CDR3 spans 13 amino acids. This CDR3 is CASSPTGDQPQHF. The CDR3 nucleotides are TGTGCCAGCTCACCAACAGGGGATCAGCCCCAGCATTTT.

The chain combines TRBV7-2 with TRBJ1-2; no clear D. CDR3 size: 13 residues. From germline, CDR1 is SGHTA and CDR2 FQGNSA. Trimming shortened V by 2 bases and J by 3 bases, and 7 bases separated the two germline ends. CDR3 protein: CASSLYSYYGYTF. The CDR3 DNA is TGTGCCAGCAGCTTATACAGCTACTATGGCTACACCTTC.

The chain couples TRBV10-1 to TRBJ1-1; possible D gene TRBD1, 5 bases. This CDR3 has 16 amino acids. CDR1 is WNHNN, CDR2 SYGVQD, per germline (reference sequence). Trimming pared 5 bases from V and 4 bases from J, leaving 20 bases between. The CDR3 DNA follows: TGCGCCAGCAGTCGAACAGGACCGAAACAAATCACTGAAGCTTTCTTT. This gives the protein CASSRTGPKQITEAFF.

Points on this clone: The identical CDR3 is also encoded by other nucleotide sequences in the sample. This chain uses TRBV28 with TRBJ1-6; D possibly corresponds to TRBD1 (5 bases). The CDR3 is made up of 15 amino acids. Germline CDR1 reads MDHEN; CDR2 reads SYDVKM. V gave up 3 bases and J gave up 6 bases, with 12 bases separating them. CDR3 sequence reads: CASSLGGAGNSPLHF. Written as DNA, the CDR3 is TGTGCCAGCAGTTTGGGCGGGGCTGGTAATTCACCCCTCCACTTT.

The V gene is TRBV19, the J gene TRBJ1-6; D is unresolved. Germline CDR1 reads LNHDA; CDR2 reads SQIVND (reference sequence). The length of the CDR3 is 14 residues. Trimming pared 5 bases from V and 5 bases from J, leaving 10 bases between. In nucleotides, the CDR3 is TGTGCCAGTAGTCGAGGGTTAAATAATTCACCCCTCCACTTT. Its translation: CASSRGLNNSPLHF.

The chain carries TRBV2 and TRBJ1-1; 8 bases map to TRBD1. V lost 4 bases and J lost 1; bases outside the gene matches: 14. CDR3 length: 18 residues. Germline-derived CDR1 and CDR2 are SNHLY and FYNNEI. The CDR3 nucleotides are TGTGCCAGCAGTGTAGAAAAGGAGTGGACAGGGACGAACACTGAAGCTTTCTTT. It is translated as CASSVEKEWTGTNTEAFF.

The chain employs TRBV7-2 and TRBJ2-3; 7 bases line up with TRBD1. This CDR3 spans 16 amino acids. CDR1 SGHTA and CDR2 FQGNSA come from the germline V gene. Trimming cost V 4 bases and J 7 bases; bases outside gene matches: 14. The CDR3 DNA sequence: TGTGCCAGCAGCTCCGAATCCGGGACAGCCTTACATACGCAGTATTTT. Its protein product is CASSSESGTALHTQYF.

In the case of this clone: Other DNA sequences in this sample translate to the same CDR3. DNA of the CDR3: TGTGCCAGCAGCGTAGGAACGGGGGCGAACACCGGGGAGCTGTTTTTT. This translates into CASSVGTGANTGELFF. The chain joins TRBV9 to TRBJ2-2, with D maybe TRBD2 (6 bases). The germline V and J ends were trimmed by 0 bases and 0 bases, with 9 bases remaining between them. The CDR3 length is 16 residues. The V gene's germline CDR1 is SGDLS and CDR2 YYNGEE.

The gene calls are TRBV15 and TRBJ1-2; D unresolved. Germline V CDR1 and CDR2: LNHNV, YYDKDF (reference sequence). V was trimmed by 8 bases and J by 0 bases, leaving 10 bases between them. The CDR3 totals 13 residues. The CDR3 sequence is CATYDGSNYGYTF. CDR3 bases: TGTGCCACCTATGACGGTTCTAACTATGGCTACACCTTC.

The DNA for the CDR3 is TGTGCCAGCACCCCCCCCACGAACACTGAAGCTTTCTTT. The encoded protein is CASTPPTNTEAFF. The chain employs TRBV6-6 and TRBJ1-1, with unresolved D. V lost 7 bases, J lost 1 base, and 10 bases lay in between. This CDR3 is 13 amino acids long. The germline CDR1 and CDR2 sequences are MNHNY and SVGAGI (reference sequence).

Here the CDR3 DNA reads TGTGCCAGCAGCGCAAACACGTATCCGAACTATGGCTACACCTTC. It specifies CASSANTYPNYGYTF. The chain couples TRBV9 to TRBJ1-2, with D unclear. The V and J ends lost 3 bases and 2 bases respectively, with 14 bases between them. The CDR3 is 15 residues long. CDR1 and CDR2 from the germline V gene are SGDLS and YYNGEE.

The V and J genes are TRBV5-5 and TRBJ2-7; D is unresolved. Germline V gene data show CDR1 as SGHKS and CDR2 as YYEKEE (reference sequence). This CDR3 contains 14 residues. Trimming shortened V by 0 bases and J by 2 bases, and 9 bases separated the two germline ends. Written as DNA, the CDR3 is TGTGCCAGCAGCTTGGCCCATGGGACCTACGAGCAGTACTTC. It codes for CASSLAHGTYEQYF.

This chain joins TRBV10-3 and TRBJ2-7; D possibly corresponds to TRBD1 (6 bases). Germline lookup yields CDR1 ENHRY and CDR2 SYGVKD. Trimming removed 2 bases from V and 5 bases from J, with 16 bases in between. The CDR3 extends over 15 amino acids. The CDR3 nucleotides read TGTGCCATCAGTGAGGAATACAGGGTAGTCCACGAGCAGTACTTC. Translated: CAISEEYRVVHEQYF.

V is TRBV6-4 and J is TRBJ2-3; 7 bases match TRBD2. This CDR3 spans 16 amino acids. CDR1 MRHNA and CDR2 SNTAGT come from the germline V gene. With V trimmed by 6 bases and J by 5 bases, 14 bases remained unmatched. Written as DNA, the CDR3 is TGTGCCAGCAGCCAGTGGCCCACTAGCGCTGGAGATACGCAGTATTTT. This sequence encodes CASSQWPTSAGDTQYF.

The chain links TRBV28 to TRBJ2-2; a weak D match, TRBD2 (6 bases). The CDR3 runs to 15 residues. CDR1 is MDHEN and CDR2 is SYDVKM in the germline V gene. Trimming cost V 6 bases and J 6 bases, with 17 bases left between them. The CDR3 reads CASRKGSGGAGELFF. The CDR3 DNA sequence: TGTGCCAGCAGAAAGGGAAGTGGCGGGGCCGGGGAGCTGTTTTTT. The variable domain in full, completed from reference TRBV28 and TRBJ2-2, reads DVKVTQSSRYLVKRTGEKVFLECVQDMDHENMFWYRQDPGLGLRLIYFSYDVKMKEKGDIPEGYSVSREKKERFSLILESASTNQTSMYLCASRKGSGGAGELFFGEGSRLTVL.

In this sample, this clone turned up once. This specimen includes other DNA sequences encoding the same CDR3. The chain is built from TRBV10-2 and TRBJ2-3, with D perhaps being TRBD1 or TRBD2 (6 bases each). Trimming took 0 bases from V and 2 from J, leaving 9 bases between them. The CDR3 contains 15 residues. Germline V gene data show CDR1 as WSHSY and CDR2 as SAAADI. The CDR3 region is CASSESGGPTDTQYF. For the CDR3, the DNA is TGCGCCAGCAGTGAGTCAGGGGGGCCCACAGATACGCAGTATTTT.

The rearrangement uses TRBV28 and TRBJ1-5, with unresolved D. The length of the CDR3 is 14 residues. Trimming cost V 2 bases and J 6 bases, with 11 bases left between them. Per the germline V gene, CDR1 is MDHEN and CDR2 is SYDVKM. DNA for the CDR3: TGTGCCAGCAGTTTAGTTCATTTTGGTCAGCCCCAGCATTTT. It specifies CASSLVHFGQPQHF.